This TCR beta chain was captured by sequencing in a study of blood T cell repertoires in COVID-19. Study background: Acute and convalescent COVID-19 specimens originated in the United States, Italy and Spain. T cells, B-cell-depleted T cells, or PBMCs provided the cDNA or gDNA that served as material.

Source study methods: How many nucleated cells were present was estimated from reference gene primer amplification. Here immunoSEQ multiplex PCR was the method, and the copy in TCRdb shows in-frame clones only, minus some. D and trimming come from the DNA, and the V and J calls and clone size come from that table. The sample lists under 250,000 clones, more than 75% occurring once. The source of this sequence is an older woman who had recovered from COVID-19. Sequencing was carried out using peripheral blood.

The CDR3 is CASRKAEEQFF. The CDR3 nucleotides are TGTGCCAGCAGGAAAGCGGAAGAGCAGTTCTTC. V gene TRBV2 combines with J gene TRBJ2-1; a possible D gene is TRBD2 (5 bases). V lost 6 bases and J lost 10, with 10 bases in between. Per germline, CDR1 SNHLY and CDR2 FYNNEI. The CDR3 runs to 11 residues.